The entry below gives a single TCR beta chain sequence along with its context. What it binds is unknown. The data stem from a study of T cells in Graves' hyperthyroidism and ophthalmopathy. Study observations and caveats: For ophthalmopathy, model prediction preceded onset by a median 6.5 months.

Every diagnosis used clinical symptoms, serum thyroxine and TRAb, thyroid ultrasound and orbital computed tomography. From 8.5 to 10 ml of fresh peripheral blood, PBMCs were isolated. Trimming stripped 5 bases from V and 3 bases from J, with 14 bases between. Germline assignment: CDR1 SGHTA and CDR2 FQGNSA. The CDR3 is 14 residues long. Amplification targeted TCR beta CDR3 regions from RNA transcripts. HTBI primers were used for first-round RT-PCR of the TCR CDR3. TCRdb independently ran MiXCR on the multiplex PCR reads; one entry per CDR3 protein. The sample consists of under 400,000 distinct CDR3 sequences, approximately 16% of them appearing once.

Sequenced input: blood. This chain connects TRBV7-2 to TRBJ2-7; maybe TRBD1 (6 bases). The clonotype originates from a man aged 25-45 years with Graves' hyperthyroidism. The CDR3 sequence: CASSQSQGIYEQYF. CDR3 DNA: TGTGCCAGCAGCCAATCACAGGGAATCTACGAGCAGTACTTC.